The clone carrying this T cell receptor beta chain was counted between two and nine times. The antigen remains unidentified. This specimen comes from a study of human T cells and chemical hapten exposure. Time point: patch test 2, 6 weeks after DPC sensitization. The treatment: therapeutic diphenylcyclopropenone sensitization with weekly scalp DPC. Donation of samples came from alopecia patients who were 18 to 70 years old and suitable for DPC. Regarding the study as a whole: Correlating positively with patch test score were the PT1 expanded TCR counts. DPC sensitization did not alter TCRs above 1 in 1000 frequency.

Individual cDNA molecules had unique molecular identifiers attached to them by the library. TCRdb reanalysed the RACE reads using MiXCR and keeps one entry per CDR3 protein. The table shows approximately 96,000 distinct CDR3 sequences, with 9.3% occurring only once. Germline-derived CDR1 and CDR2 are MNHNS and SASEGT. After removal of 6 bases from V and 6 bases from J, the junction contained 1 base not matched to a gene. This CDR3 comprises 13 residues. This sequence originates from a woman between 40 and 50 years old with alopecia areata. Some clones in this sample may be carry-over from other donors' samples. This chain uses TRBV6-1 with TRBJ2-1; 11 bases match TRBD2. The sequences come from whole blood, collected in connection with sensitization to the hapten diphenylcyclopropenone (DPC). CDR3: CASRTSGVNEQFF. DNA of the CDR3: TGTGCCAGCAGGACTAGCGGGGTCAATGAGCAGTTCTTC.